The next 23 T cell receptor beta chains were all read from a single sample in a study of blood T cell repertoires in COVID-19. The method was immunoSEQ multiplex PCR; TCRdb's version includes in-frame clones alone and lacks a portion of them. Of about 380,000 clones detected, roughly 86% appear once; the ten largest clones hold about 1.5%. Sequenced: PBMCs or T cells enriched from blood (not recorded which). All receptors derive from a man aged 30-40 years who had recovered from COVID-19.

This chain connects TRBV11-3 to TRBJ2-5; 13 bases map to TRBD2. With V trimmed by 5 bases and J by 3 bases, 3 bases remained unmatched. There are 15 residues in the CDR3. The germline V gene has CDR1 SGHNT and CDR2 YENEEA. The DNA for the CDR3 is TGTGCCAGCAGCACTAGCGGGGGGGCGGAAGAGACCCAGTACTTC. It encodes CASSTSGGAEETQYF.

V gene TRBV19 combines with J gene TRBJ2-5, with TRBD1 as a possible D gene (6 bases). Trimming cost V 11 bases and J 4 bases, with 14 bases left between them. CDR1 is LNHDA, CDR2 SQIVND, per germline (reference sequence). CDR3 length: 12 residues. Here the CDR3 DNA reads TGTGCCTGCAAACAGGGAACAGAGACCCAGTACTTC. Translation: CACKQGTETQYF.

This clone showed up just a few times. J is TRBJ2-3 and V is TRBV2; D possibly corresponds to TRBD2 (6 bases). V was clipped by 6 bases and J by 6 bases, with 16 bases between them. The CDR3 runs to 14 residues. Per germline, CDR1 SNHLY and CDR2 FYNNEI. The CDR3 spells CASRPGLAGDTQYF. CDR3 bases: TGTGCCAGCAGACCCGGGCTCGCGGGGGATACGCAGTATTTT.

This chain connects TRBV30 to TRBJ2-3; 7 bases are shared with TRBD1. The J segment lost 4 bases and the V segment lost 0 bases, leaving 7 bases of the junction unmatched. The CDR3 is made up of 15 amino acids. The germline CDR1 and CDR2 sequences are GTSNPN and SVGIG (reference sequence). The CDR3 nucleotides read TGTGCCTGGAGTGTAAGAAAGGGGGCGGCAGATACGCAGTATTTT. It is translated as CAWSVRKGAADTQYF.

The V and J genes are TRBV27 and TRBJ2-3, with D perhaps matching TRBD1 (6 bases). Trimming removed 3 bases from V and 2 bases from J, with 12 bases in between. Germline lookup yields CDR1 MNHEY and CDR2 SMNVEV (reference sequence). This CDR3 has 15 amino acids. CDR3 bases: TGTGCCAGCAGTTTCATGGACAGCTCCACAGATACGCAGTATTTT. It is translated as CASSFMDSSTDTQYF.

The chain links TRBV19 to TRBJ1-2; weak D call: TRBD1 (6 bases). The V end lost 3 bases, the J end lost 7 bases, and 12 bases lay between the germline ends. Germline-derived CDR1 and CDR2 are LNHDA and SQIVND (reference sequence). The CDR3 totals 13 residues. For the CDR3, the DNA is TGTGCCAGTAGTATCCGGACAGCCCCTGGCTACACCTTC. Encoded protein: CASSIRTAPGYTF.

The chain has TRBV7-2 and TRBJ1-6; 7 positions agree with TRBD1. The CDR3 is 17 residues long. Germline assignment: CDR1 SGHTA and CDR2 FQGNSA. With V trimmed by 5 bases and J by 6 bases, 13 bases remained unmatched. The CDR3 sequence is CASSDRRQGWSNSPLHF. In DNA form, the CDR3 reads TGTGCCAGCAGCGACCGTCGACAGGGTTGGAGTAATTCACCCCTCCACTTT. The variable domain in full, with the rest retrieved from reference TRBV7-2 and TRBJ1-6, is GAGVSQSPSNKVTEKGKDVELRCDPISGHTALYWYRQSLGQGLEFLIYFQGNSAPDKSGLPSDRFSAERTGGSVSTLTIQRTQQEDSAVYLCASSDRRQGWSNSPLHFGNGTRLTVT.

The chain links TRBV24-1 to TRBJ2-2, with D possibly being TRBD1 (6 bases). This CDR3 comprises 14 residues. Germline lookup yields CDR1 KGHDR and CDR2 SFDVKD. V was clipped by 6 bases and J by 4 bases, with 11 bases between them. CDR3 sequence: CATSPQGPTGELFF. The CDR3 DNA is TGTGCCACCAGTCCACAGGGTCCCACCGGGGAGCTGTTTTTT.

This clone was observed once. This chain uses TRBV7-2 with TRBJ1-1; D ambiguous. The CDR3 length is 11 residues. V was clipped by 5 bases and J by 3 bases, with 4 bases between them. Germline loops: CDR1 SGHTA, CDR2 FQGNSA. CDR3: CASSLDTEAFF. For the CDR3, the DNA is TGTGCCAGCAGCCTCGACACTGAAGCTTTCTTT.

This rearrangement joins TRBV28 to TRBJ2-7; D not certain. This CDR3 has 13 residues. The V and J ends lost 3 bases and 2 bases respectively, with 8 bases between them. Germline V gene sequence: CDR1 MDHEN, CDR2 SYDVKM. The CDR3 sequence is CASSFHSPYEQYF. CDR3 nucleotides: TGTGCCAGCAGTTTTCACAGCCCCTACGAGCAGTACTTC.

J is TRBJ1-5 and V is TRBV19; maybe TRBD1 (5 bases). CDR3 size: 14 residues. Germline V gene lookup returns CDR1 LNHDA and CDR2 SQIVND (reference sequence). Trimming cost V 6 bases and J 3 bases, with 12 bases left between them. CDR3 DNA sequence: TGTGCCAGTAGCCTCGACAGAAACAATCAGCCCCAGCATTTT. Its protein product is CASSLDRNNQPQHF.

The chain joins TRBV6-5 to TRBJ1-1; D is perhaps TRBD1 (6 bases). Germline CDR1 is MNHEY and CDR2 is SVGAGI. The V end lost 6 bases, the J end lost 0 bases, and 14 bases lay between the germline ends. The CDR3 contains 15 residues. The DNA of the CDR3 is TGTGCCAGCAGACCGCCGGGACACATGAACACTGAAGCTTTCTTT. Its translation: CASRPPGHMNTEAFF.

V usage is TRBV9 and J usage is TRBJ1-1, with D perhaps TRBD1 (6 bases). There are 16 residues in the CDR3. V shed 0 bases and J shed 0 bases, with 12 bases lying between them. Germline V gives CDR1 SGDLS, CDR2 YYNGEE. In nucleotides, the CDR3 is TGTGCCAGCAGCGTAGACCCAGGGACATTGAACACTGAAGCTTTCTTT. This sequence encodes CASSVDPGTLNTEAFF.

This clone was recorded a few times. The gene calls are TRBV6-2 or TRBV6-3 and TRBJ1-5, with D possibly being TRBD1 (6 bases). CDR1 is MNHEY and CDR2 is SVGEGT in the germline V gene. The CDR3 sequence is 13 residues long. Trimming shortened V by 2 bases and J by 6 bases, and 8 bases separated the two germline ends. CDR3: CASSYPGVQPQHF. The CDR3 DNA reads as TGTGCCAGCAGTTACCCAGGGGTTCAGCCCCAGCATTTT.

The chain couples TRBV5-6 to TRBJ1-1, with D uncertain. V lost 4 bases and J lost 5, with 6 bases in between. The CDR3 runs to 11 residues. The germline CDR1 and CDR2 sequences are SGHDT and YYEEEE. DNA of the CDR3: TGTGCCAGCAGCCAGGAAACTGAAGCTTTCTTT. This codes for CASSQETEAFF.

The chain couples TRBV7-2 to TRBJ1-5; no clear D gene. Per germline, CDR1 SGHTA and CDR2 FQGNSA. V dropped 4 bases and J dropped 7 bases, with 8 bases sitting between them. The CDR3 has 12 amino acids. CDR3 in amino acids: CASSSNRQPQHF. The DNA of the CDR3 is TGTGCCAGCAGCTCAAACCGGCAGCCCCAGCATTTT.

The CDR3 DNA follows: TGTGCCAGCAGCTTAGAGGGCTTTCGACAGCCCCAGCATTTT. Translation: CASSLEGFRQPQHF. V is TRBV11-2 and J is TRBJ1-5; no definite D call. In germline, CDR1 is SGHAT, CDR2 FQNNGV. V was shortened by 0 bases and J by 7 bases, with 10 bases between the two germline ends. The CDR3 sequence is 14 residues long.

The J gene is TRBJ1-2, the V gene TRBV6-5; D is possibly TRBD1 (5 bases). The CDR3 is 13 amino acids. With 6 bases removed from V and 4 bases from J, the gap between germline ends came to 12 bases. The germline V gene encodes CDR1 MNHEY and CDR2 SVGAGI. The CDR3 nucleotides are TGTGCCAGCAGGAACAGGCTTGGCTATGGCTACACCTTC. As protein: CASRNRLGYGYTF.

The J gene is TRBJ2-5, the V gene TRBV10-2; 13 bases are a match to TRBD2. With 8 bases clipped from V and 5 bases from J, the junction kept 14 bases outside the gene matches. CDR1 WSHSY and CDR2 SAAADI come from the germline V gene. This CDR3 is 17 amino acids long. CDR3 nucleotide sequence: TGCGCCAGCCTAGACCTTCCTACTAGCGGGGGGGTTGAGACCCAGTACTTC. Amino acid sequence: CASLDLPTSGGVETQYF.

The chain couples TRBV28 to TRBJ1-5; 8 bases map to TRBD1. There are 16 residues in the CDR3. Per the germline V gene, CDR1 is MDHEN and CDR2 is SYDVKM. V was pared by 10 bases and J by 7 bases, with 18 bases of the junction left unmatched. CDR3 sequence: CATDGPVVTGEQPQHF. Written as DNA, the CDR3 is TGTGCCACCGATGGTCCCGTCGTGACAGGGGAACAGCCCCAGCATTTT.

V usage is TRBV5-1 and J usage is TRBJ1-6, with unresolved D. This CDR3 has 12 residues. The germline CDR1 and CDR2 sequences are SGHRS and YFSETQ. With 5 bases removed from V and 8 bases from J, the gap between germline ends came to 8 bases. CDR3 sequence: CASRSGDSPLHF. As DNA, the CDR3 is TGCGCCAGCAGGTCCGGGGATTCACCCCTCCACTTT.

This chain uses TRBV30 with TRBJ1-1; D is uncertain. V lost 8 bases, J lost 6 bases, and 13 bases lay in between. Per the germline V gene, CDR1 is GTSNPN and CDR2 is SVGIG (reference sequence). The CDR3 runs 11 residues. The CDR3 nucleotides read TGTGCCCGAGGGCAGAGTGCTGAAGCTTTCTTT. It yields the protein CARGQSAEAFF.

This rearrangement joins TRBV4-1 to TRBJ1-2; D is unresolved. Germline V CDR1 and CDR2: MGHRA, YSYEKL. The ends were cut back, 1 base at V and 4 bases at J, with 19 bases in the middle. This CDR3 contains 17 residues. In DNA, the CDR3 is TGCGCCAGCAGCCAAGGAGACATCGGGAGTTTCGGCTATGGCTACACCTTC. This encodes CASSQGDIGSFGYGYTF.